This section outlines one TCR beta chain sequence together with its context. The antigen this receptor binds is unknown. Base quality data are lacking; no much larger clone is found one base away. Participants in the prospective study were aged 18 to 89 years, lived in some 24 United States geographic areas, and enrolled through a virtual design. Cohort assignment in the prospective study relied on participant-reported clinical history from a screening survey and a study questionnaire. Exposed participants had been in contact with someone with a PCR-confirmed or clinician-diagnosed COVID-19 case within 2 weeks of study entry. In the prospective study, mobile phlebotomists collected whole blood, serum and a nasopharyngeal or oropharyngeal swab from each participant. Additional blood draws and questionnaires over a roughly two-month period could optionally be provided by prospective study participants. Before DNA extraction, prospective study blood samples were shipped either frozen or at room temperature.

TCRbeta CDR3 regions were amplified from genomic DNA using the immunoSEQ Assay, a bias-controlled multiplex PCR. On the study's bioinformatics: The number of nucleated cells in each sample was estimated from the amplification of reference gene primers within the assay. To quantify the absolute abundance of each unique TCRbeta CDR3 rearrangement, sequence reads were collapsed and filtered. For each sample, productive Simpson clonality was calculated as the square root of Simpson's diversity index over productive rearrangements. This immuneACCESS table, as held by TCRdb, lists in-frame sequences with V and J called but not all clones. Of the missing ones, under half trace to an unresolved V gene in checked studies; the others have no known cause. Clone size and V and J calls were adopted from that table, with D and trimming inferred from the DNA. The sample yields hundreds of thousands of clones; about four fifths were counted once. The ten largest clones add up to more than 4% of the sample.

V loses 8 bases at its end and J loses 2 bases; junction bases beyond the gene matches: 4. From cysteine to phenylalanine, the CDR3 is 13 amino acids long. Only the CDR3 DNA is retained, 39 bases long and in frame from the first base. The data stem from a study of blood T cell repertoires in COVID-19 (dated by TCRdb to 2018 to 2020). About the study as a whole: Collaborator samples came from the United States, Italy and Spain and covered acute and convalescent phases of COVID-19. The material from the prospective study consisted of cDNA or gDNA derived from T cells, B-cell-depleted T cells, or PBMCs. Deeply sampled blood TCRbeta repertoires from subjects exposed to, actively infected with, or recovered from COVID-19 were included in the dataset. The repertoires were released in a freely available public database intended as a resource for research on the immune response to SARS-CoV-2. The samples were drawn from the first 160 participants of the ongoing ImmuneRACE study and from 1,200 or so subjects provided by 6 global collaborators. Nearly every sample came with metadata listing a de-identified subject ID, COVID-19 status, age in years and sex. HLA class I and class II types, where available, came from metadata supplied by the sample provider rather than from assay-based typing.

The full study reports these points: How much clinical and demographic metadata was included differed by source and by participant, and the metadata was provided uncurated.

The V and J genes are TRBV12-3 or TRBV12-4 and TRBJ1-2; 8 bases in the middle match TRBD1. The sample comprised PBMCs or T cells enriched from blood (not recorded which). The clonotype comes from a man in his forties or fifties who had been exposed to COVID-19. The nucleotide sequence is TGTGCCAGCGTGGGGACAGGAAACTATGGCTACACCTTC. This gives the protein CASVGTGNYGYTF.